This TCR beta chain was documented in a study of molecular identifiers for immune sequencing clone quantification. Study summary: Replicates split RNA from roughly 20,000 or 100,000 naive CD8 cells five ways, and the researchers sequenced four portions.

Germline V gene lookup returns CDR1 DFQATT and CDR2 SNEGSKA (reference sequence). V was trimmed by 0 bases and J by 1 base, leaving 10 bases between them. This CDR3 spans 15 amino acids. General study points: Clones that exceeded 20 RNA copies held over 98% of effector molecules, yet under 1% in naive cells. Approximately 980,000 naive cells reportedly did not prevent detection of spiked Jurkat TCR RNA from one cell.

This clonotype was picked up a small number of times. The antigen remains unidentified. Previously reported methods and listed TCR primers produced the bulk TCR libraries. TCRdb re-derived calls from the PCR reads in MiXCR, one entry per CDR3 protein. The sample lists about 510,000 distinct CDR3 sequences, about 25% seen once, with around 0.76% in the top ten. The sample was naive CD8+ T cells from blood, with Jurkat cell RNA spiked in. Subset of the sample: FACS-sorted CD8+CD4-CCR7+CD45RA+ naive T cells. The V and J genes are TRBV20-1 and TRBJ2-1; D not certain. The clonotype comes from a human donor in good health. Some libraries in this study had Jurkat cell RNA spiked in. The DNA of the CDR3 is TGCAGTGCTAGAGATTTAATGGCTTCCTACAATGAGCAGTTCTTC. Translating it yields CSARDLMASYNEQFF.